Listed here are 23 T cell receptor beta chains from one sample, sequenced in a study of CD8 T cells in Susac syndrome. Reverse transcription of 0.5 to 1 ug RNA was performed with random hexamers. TCRdb processed the immunoSEQ multiplex PCR reads anew with MiXCR; each CDR3 protein has one entry. The profile shows roughly 300,000 distinct CDR3 sequences, 80% to 90% of them singletons. Sequencing input: CD8+ T cells from PBMCs. The receptors stem from a human donor with multiple sclerosis.

The CDR3 nucleotides read TGCGCCAGCAGCCAAGATCTTCGTGCAGGGGAATACGAGCAGTACTTC. Translation gives CASSQDLRAGEYEQYF. The chain joins TRBV4-1 to TRBJ2-7; D is perhaps TRBD1 (6 bases). The CDR3 consists of 16 residues. V lost 0 bases and J 4 bases, leaving 16 bases between the germline ends. The germline V gene encodes CDR1 MGHRA and CDR2 YSYEKL.

In its sample, this clonotype was seen many times. This sequence joins TRBV5-1 and TRBJ2-7; 8 nucleotides align to TRBD1. The V and J ends lost 4 bases and 4 bases, in that order; junction bases with no gene match: 4. Germline lookup yields CDR1 SGHRS and CDR2 YFSETQ. The CDR3 extends over 13 amino acids. CDR3 bases: TGCGCCAGCAGCCTCGGGACAGGTTACGAGCAGTACTTC. It translates to CASSLGTGYEQYF.

V is TRBV6-4 and J is TRBJ2-1; D is ambiguous. V lost 5 bases, J lost 0 bases, and 11 bases lay in between. Germline V lookup: CDR1 MRHNA, CDR2 SNTAGT. This CDR3 spans 15 amino acids. DNA for the CDR3: TGTGCCAGCAGTCCCAGCGAGATCTCCTACAATGAGCAGTTCTTC. This encodes CASSPSEISYNEQFF.

The chain links TRBV7-3 to TRBJ2-1; D uncertain. V was cut by 5 bases and J by 10 bases, with 12 bases left in between. Germline lookup yields CDR1 SGHTA and CDR2 FQGTGA. CDR3 length equals 12 residues. Written as DNA, the CDR3 is TGTGCCAGCAGCGGGCTGGGGATCGAGCAGTTCTTC. Its protein product is CASSGLGIEQFF.

In its sample, this clonotype was seen once. The chain employs TRBV7-9 and TRBJ2-5; D unresolved. Germline-derived CDR1 and CDR2 are SEHNR and FQNEAQ (reference sequence). The CDR3 covers 14 residues. V was clipped by 1 base and J by 1 base, with 7 bases between them. In DNA form, the CDR3 reads TGTGCCAGCAGCTTAGTGGCCAGCCAAGAGACCCAGTACTTC. Translation: CASSLVASQETQYF.

The chain is built from TRBV29-1 and TRBJ2-2; 7 bases map to TRBD1. The CDR3 contains 15 residues. Unmatched junction bases numbered 11, after V lost 3 bases and J lost 7 bases. In germline, CDR1 is SQVTM, CDR2 ANQGSEA. The CDR3 sequence: CSVEGAGGHLGELFF. CDR3 in DNA: TGCAGCGTTGAGGGGGCAGGGGGTCATCTCGGGGAGCTGTTTTTT.

The chain employs TRBV20-1 and TRBJ2-7; 10 nucleotides line up with TRBD2. V shed 3 bases and J 4 bases; nucleotides not matched to a gene: 9. CDR1 is DFQATT and CDR2 is SNEGSKA in the germline V gene (reference sequence). The CDR3 length is 15 residues. The CDR3 nucleotides are TGCAGTGCTAGGGATAAAGCGGGAGGGCCATACGAGCAGTACTTC. Encoded protein: CSARDKAGGPYEQYF.

The chain links TRBV30 to TRBJ1-1; the D is unclear. Germline CDR1 is GTSNPN and CDR2 is SVGIG (reference sequence). The CDR3 contains 13 residues. V was shortened by 0 bases and J by 1 base, with 6 bases between the two germline ends. This CDR3 reads CAWSVTANTEAFF. The CDR3 nucleotides are TGTGCCTGGAGTGTAACGGCGAACACTGAAGCTTTCTTT.

The chain couples TRBV7-6 to TRBJ2-3; D call uncertain. CDR1 and CDR2 from the germline V gene are SGHVS and FNYEAQ. The CDR3 covers 15 residues. Trimming cost V 5 bases and J 2 bases, with 14 bases left between them. Here the CDR3 reads CASSPSGWFTDTQYF. The CDR3 DNA reads TGTGCCAGCAGCCCCTCCGGTTGGTTCACAGATACGCAGTATTTT.

The chain couples TRBV6-4 to TRBJ2-3; 7 nucleotides align to TRBD2. J gave up 4 bases and V 3 bases, and 7 bases lay outside the gene matches. From germline, CDR1 is MRHNA and CDR2 SNTAGT. The CDR3 covers 15 residues. The CDR3 reads CASSDAGERPDTQYF. The CDR3 bases are TGTGCCAGCAGTGATGCGGGAGAACGCCCAGATACGCAGTATTTT.

The rearrangement links TRBV20-1 to TRBJ1-1; D gene unclear. The CDR3 is made up of 15 amino acids. Trimming removed 0 bases at V and 0 bases at J, with 11 bases between. The V gene's germline CDR1 is DFQATT and CDR2 SNEGSKA (reference sequence). The CDR3: CSARDRHSLNTEAFF. The CDR3 bases are TGCAGTGCTAGAGATAGGCATTCATTGAACACTGAAGCTTTCTTT.

CDR3 region: CAWNERGYEQYF. The CDR3 nucleotides are TGTGCCTGGAACGAACGGGGCTACGAGCAGTACTTC. This chain links TRBV30 with TRBJ2-7; maybe TRBD2 (5 bases). Trimming cost V 4 bases and J 3 bases, with 10 bases left between them. The CDR3 has 12 amino acids. Germline V gene data show CDR1 as GTSNPN and CDR2 as SVGIG (reference sequence).

The chain employs TRBV5-4 and TRBJ2-7; D unclear. The CDR3 sequence is 14 residues long. The germline gives CDR1 SGHNT, CDR2 YYREEE (reference sequence). The germline V and J ends were trimmed by 1 base and 2 bases, with 10 bases remaining between them. The CDR3 nucleotides are TGTGCCAGCAGCTTGCTGCGTTTAACCTACGAGCAGTACTTC. Translation gives CASSLLRLTYEQYF.

V gene TRBV5-1 combines with J gene TRBJ1-5; D remains unclear. V was trimmed by 2 bases and J by 3 bases, leaving 12 bases between them. This CDR3 has 15 residues. Germline V gene data show CDR1 as SGHRS and CDR2 as YFSETQ. The CDR3 sequence is CASSLSPGFNQPQHF. The CDR3, as DNA: TGCGCCAGCAGCTTATCTCCAGGTTTCAATCAGCCCCAGCATTTT.

The chain couples TRBV7-9 to TRBJ1-1, with 7 bases lining up with TRBD1. Germline V gene sequence: CDR1 SEHNR, CDR2 FQNEAQ (reference sequence). V trimming: 0 bases; J trimming: 8 bases; junction bases outside the gene matches: 3. The CDR3 extends over 13 amino acids. CDR3 in DNA: TGTGCCAGCAGCTTAGCGATGGACAGGGAAGCTTTCTTT. It codes for CASSLAMDREAFF.

The rearrangement uses TRBV15 and TRBJ1-1; TRBD1 aligns across 8 bases. The V and J ends lost 5 bases and 5 bases, in that order; junction bases with no gene match: 7. The germline V gene encodes CDR1 LNHNV and CDR2 YYDKDF (reference sequence). The CDR3 is 14 amino acids. CDR3 sequence reads: CATSPWTGRTEAFF. For the CDR3, the DNA is TGTGCCACCAGCCCGTGGACAGGGCGGACTGAAGCTTTCTTT.

This chain connects TRBV19 to TRBJ2-1, with TRBD2 as a possible D gene (6 bases). V was shortened by 1 base and J by 7 bases, with 14 bases between the two germline ends. Germline CDR1 LNHDA, CDR2 SQIVND (reference sequence). The CDR3 has 15 amino acids. The CDR3 region is CASSIVPGDMNEQFF. CDR3 DNA: TGTGCCAGTAGTATAGTTCCGGGAGATATGAATGAGCAGTTCTTC.

This chain joins TRBV28 and TRBJ2-1, with TRBD2 matching over 9 bases. This CDR3 is built from 13 residues. CDR1 is MDHEN, CDR2 SYDVKM, per germline. CDR3: CTSATSGINEQFF. The CDR3, as DNA: TGTACCTCGGCGACTAGCGGAATCAATGAGCAGTTCTTC.

The count of this clonotype is one. The V gene is TRBV7-2, the J gene TRBJ2-7; D perhaps matches TRBD2 (7 bases). With 5 bases removed from V and 3 bases from J, the gap between germline ends came to 20 bases. Germline loops: CDR1 SGHTA, CDR2 FQGNSA. The length of the CDR3 is 16 residues. The CDR3 region is CASSVKTGGGDYEQYF. CDR3 nucleotides: TGTGCCAGCAGCGTCAAGACTGGAGGGGGGGACTACGAGCAGTACTTC.

The chain employs TRBV12-3 or TRBV12-4 and TRBJ2-7; D gene ambiguous. Trimming stripped 3 bases from V and 2 bases from J, with 8 bases between. This CDR3 is 13 amino acids long. As DNA, the CDR3 is TGTGCCAGCAGTTTGGGAAAAGCCTACGAGCAGTACTTC. Protein sequence: CASSLGKAYEQYF.

This chain connects TRBV11-2 to TRBJ2-1, with D unresolved. V was cut by 4 bases and J by 2 bases, with 9 bases left in between. There are 14 residues in the CDR3. Germline V CDR1 and CDR2: SGHAT, FQNNGV. The CDR3 nucleotides are TGTGCCAGCAGCTCCGGGCGACCCTACAATGAGCAGTTCTTC. Its translation is CASSSGRPYNEQFF. The full variable domain, in which reference TRBV11-2 and TRBJ2-1 provide the parts outside the CDR3, is EAGVAQSPRYKIIEKRQSVAFWCNPISGHATLYWYQQILGQGPKLLIQFQNNGVVDDSQLPKDRFSAERLKGVDSTLKIQPAKLEDSAVYLCASSSGRPYNEQFFGPGTRLTVL.

The gene calls are TRBV27 and TRBJ2-3; D might be TRBD1 (6 bases). CDR3 length: 15 residues. Germline V CDR1 and CDR2: MNHEY, SMNVEV (reference sequence). V dropped 4 bases and J dropped 6 bases, with 17 bases sitting between them. CDR3 sequence: CASSWTVTRVDTQYF. In DNA form, the CDR3 reads TGTGCCAGCAGTTGGACAGTGACCCGGGTGGATACGCAGTATTTT.

V is TRBV12-3 or TRBV12-4 and J is TRBJ2-1; D is undetermined. The V gene lost 3 bases and the J gene lost 3 bases, with 9 bases spanning the gap. The CDR3 runs 14 residues. DNA of the CDR3: TGTGCCAGCAGTTTTAAGCTACTCTACAATGAGCAGTTCTTC. This translates into CASSFKLLYNEQFF.